The following is a T cell receptor (beta chain) sequence with its context. Its antigen remains unidentified. The sample comes from a study of T cell responses to AZD1222 COVID-19 vaccine. Turning to the study itself: Pooled in the analysis were second doses at about 4 or about 12 weeks.

Clones were sequenced by immunoSEQ multiplex PCR, and TCRdb holds only the in-frame ones, with some missing. Seen here are fewer than 110,000 clones, roughly 91% observed once, and the top ten hold 4.8%. Findings and limits, study-wide: The sample set comprised mostly white British donors with more females, and clonal diversity was possibly underestimated. Only a handful of AZD1222 recipients were seropositive at baseline.

CDR1 is LNHNV and CDR2 is YYDKDF in the germline V gene (reference sequence). This CDR3 spans 13 amino acids. Trimming took 5 bases from V and 8 from J, leaving 15 bases between them. The material sequenced was peripheral blood, taken on day 0 of AZD1222 vaccination. This chain links TRBV15 with TRBJ1-1, with D maybe TRBD1 (5 bases). This receptor was obtained from an adult in good health. CDR3 nucleotide sequence: TGTGCCACCAGCGCCCGTCGGGGGATCGAAGCTTTCTTT. Translation: CATSARRGIEAFF.